The rows below give T cell receptor beta chains drawn from one sample of a study of cytomegalovirus exposure and HLA in healthy donors. TCRdb's copy holds only in-frame clones and misses some; the assay was immunoSEQ multiplex PCR. This sample has approximately 140,000 clones, with over 70% found just once. Sample: PBMCs. The receptors were gathered from a woman aged 40 to 49 in good health and CMV-seronegative. CDR3s leave out the opening cysteine and the closing phenylalanine or tryptophan. The D gene is left open where the match is weak. For some rows the clone size is stated as once, few or many, or as a class when expanded; others skip it.

.	TRBV4-1	TRBJ1-3	few	ASSQSGQPGNTIY
TRBD2	TRBV6-5	TRBJ2-2	.	ASSGTSGYPGELF
.	TRBV4-3	TRBJ1-3	few	ASSQGLGNTIY
.	TRBV6-1	TRBJ1-2	.	ASRSGAGYT
.	TRBV5-1	TRBJ2-5	once	ASNRGGWQETQY
.	TRBV7-2	TRBJ1-1	few	ASSFWRERNTEAF
TRBD2	TRBV5-4	TRBJ2-5	.	ASSMGLAGGARDAKY
TRBD1	TRBV5-1	TRBJ2-1	.	ASSYGQGRYNEQF
TRBD2	TRBV4-1	TRBJ2-1	.	ASSQGPSGKSSYNEQF
.	TRBV4-1	TRBJ1-5	.	ASSIDYSNQPQH
.	TRBV6-1	TRBJ2-7	.	ASSEAAGAREQY
.	TRBV2	TRBJ1-3	.	ASSRSTGRSGNTIY
.	TRBV4-1	TRBJ1-1	few	ASSQGDEAF
.	TRBV11-3	TRBJ2-5	.	ASSLGPVQETQY
TRBD2	TRBV7-2	TRBJ2-3	.	ASSRGASGFLDTQY
TRBD1	TRBV11-2	TRBJ1-4	.	ASSLDRDRAYEKLF
TRBD2	TRBV7-2	TRBJ2-3	.	ASSSYGLAGGSTDTQY
TRBD1	TRBV23-1	TRBJ2-7	.	ASSQSPQGGEQY
.	TRBV9	TRBJ1-1	.	ASSPSSVNTEAF
.	TRBV5-1	TRBJ2-5	.	ASSPGSYQETQY